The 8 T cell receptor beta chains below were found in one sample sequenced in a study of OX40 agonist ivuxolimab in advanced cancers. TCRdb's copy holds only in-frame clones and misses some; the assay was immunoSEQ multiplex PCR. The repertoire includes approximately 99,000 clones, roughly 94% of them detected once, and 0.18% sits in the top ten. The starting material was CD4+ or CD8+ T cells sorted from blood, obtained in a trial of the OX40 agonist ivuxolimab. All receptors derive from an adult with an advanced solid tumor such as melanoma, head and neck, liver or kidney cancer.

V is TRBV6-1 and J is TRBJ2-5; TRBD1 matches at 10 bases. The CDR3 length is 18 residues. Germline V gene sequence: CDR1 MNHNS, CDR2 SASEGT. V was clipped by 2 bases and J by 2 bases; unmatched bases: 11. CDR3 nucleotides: TGTGCCAGCAGTGAACGAACCCCGGGACAGGGGCTACAAGAGACCCAGTACTTC. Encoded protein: CASSERTPGQGLQETQYF.

CDR3 DNA: TGTGCTAGTGGACTTGAAAATTCACCCCTCCACTTT. Translated, it gives CASGLENSPLHF. The rearrangement uses TRBV12-5 and TRBJ1-6; D call uncertain. The CDR3 totals 12 residues. V lost 6 bases to trimming and J lost 7 bases, with 7 bases between them. The germline gives CDR1 LGHNT, CDR2 FRNRAP.

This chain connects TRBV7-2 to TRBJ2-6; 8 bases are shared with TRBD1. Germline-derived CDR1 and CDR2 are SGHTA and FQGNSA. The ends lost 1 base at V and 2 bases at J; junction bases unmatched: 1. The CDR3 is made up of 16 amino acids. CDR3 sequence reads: CASSLEDRAGANVLTF. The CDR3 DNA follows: TGTGCCAGCAGCTTAGAGGACAGGGCTGGGGCCAACGTCCTGACTTTC. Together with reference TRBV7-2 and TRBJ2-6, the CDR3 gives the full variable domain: GAGVSQSPSNKVTEKGKDVELRCDPISGHTALYWYRQSLGQGLEFLIYFQGNSAPDKSGLPSDRFSAERTGGSVSTLTIQRTQQEDSAVYLCASSLEDRAGANVLTFGAGSRLTVL.

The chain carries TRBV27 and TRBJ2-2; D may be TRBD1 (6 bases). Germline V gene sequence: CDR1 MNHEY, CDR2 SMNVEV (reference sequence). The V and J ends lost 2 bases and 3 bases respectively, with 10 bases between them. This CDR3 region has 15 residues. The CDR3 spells CASSLRDTYTGELFF. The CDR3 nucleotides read TGTGCCAGCAGTTTAAGGGACACCTACACCGGGGAGCTGTTTTTT.

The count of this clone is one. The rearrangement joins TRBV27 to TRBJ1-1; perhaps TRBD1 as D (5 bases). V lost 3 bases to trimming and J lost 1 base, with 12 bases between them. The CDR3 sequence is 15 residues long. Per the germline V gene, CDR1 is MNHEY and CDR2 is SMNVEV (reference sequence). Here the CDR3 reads CASSFVRGRNTEAFF. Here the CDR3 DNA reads TGTGCCAGCAGTTTTGTGAGGGGAAGGAACACTGAAGCTTTCTTT.

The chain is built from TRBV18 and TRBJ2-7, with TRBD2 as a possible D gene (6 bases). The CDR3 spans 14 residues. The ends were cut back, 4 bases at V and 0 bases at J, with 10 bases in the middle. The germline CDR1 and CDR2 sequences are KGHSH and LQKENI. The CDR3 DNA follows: TGTGCCAGCTCACGGGCCGGGAGCTCCTACGAGCAGTACTTC. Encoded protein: CASSRAGSSYEQYF.

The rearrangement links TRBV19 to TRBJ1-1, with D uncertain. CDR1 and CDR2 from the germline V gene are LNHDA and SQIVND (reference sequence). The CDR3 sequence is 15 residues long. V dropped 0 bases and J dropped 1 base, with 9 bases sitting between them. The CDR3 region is CASSIEGSQNTEAFF. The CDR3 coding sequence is TGTGCCAGTAGTATAGAGGGCAGCCAGAACACTGAAGCTTTCTTT. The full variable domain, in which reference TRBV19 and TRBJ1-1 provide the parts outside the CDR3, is DGGITQSPKYLFRKEGQNVTLSCEQNLNHDAMYWYRQDPGQGLRLIYYSQIVNDFQKGDIAEGYSVSREKKESFPLTVTSAQKNPTAFYLCASSIEGSQNTEAFFGQGTRLTVV.

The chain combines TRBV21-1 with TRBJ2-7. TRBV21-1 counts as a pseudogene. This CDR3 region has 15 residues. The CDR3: CASSKRDTYSYEQYF. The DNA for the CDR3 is TGTGCCAGCAGCAAGCGGGACACCTACTCCTACGAGCAGTACTTC.